Listed here are 32 T cell receptor beta chains from one sample, sequenced in a study of somatic mutations in cytotoxic T cells in rheumatoid arthritis. Clones were sequenced by immunoSEQ multiplex PCR, and TCRdb holds only the in-frame ones, with some missing. The table has over 15,000 clones, about nine tenths seen once; the top ten hold roughly 15%. Input material: CD8+ T cells sorted from blood. These TCRs come from a man between 40 and 49 years old in good health.

V and J are TRBV21-1 and TRBJ2-7; TRBD1, the D gene given by the table, was not confirmed from the DNA. TRBV21-1 is shown as a pseudogene. The length of the CDR3 is 16 residues. The CDR3 spells CATQNIETGSSYEQYF. The CDR3 DNA follows: TGTGCCACCCAGAATATAGAGACAGGGAGCTCCTACGAGCAGTACTTC.

The chain has TRBV5-5 and TRBJ2-1, with D perhaps TRBD2 (5 bases). Germline V gene sequence: CDR1 SGHKS, CDR2 YYEKEE (reference sequence). Trimming shortened V by 4 bases and J by 2 bases, and 10 bases separated the two germline ends. CDR3 length: 14 amino acids. The CDR3 is CASSVGLAYNEQFF. The CDR3 DNA reads TGTGCCAGCAGCGTCGGACTGGCCTACAATGAGCAGTTCTTC.

The V call is TRBV28, the J call TRBJ2-1; TRBD2 agrees at 7 bases. The J segment lost 2 bases and the V segment lost 2 bases, leaving 30 bases of the junction unmatched. Germline-derived CDR1 and CDR2 are MDHEN and SYDVKM. This CDR3 spans 24 amino acids. CDR3 sequence (DNA): TGTGCCAGCAGTTTACCTCGCCAGGGACTAATATCGGGAGCCCTGAATGGTCCCTACAATGAGCAGTTCTTC. This translates into CASSLPRQGLISGALNGPYNEQFF.

The chain links TRBV7-9 to TRBJ2-2, with 8 nucleotides matching TRBD1. CDR1 and CDR2 from the germline V gene are SEHNR and FQNEAQ (reference sequence). This CDR3 has 18 amino acids. With 4 bases clipped from V and 6 bases from J, the junction kept 16 bases outside the gene matches. In nucleotides, the CDR3 is TGTGCCAGCAGCTCCCCGACAGGGGAGAGTAGGGTTGCCGGGGAGCTGTTTTTT. Translating it yields CASSSPTGESRVAGELFF.

V is TRBV2 and J is TRBJ2-7; D possibly uses TRBD1 or TRBD2 (5 bases each). Germline CDR1 and CDR2: SNHLY and FYNNEI. The CDR3 is made up of 17 amino acids. Deletions cut 4 bases from V and 2 bases from J, with 21 bases between. This CDR3 is CASSVLGAPRFPYEQYF. CDR3 DNA sequence: TGTGCCAGCAGTGTCCTCGGGGCACCCAGGTTCCCCTACGAGCAGTACTTC.

This rearrangement joins TRBV4-3 to TRBJ2-2, with 7 positions matching TRBD1. In germline, CDR1 is LGHNA, CDR2 YSLEER. The CDR3 sequence is 16 residues long. V trimming: 5 bases; J trimming: 4 bases; junction bases outside the gene matches: 10. The DNA of the CDR3 is TGCGCCAGCAGCGCCCTGACAGGGTCAGCCACCGGGGAGCTGTTTTTT. Its protein is CASSALTGSATGELFF.

The chain employs TRBV27 and TRBJ2-2; D is perhaps TRBD1 or TRBD2 (5 bases each). This CDR3 has 14 residues. Germline assignment: CDR1 MNHEY and CDR2 SMNVEV (reference sequence). Between the trimmed V and J ends, which lost 8 bases and 5 bases, there was a span of 15 bases. The CDR3 region is CASQWGEGTGELFF. The CDR3 DNA sequence: TGTGCCAGCCAGTGGGGAGAGGGGACCGGGGAGCTGTTTTTT.

The chain is built from TRBV4-3 and TRBJ1-4; TRBD1 is a possible D gene (5 bases). Germline CDR1 and CDR2: LGHNA and YSLEER. Trimming cost V 0 bases and J 6 bases, with 11 bases left between them. This CDR3 comprises 15 residues. The CDR3 DNA follows: TGCGCCAGCAGCCAAGATGGGGGGTGGGATGAAAAACTGTTTTTT. Amino acid sequence: CASSQDGGWDEKLFF.

This chain links TRBV9 with TRBJ2-3; D is possibly TRBD1 or TRBD2 (5 bases each). In germline, CDR1 is SGDLS, CDR2 YYNGEE. Trimming took off 0 bases at V and 5 bases at J, with 13 bases between the two ends. The CDR3 extends over 15 amino acids. Written as DNA, the CDR3 is TGTGCCAGCAGCGTAGAAGGCAGGGACGTAGATACGCAGTATTTT. Its translation is CASSVEGRDVDTQYF.

The rearrangement uses TRBV13 and TRBJ2-7; TRBD1 agrees at 11 bases. The germline V gene encodes CDR1 PRHDT and CDR2 FYEKMQ (reference sequence). With 5 bases clipped from V and 3 bases from J, the junction kept 15 bases outside the gene matches. There are 18 residues in the CDR3. The CDR3 DNA reads as TGTGCCAGCAGCGCATGGGACAGGGGGTACACAGGTGGCTACGAGCAGTACTTC. This gives the protein CASSAWDRGYTGGYEQYF.

J is TRBJ2-5 and V is TRBV28; possibly TRBD2 for D (7 bases). Germline values: CDR1 MDHEN, CDR2 SYDVKM. The CDR3 runs to 15 residues. V lost 6 bases and J lost 5, with 19 bases in between. The CDR3 nucleotides are TGTGCCAGCAGCCCTCGGGGGGCGTTCGGGGAGACCCAGTACTTC. Translation gives CASSPRGAFGETQYF. The entire variable domain, with the rest obtained from reference TRBV28 and TRBJ2-5, is as follows: DVKVTQSSRYLVKRTGEKVFLECVQDMDHENMFWYRQDPGLGLRLIYFSYDVKMKEKGDIPEGYSVSREKKERFSLILESASTNQTSMYLCASSPRGAFGETQYFGPGTRLLVL.

This sequence joins TRBV19 and TRBJ2-1; maybe TRBD2 (5 bases). V was cut by 5 bases and J by 7 bases, with 15 bases left in between. CDR1 and CDR2 (germline): LNHDA, SQIVND (reference sequence). This CDR3 spans 14 amino acids. Here the CDR3 reads CASSSRTRLNEQFF. The CDR3 bases are TGTGCCAGTAGTTCCCGAACTAGGCTTAATGAGCAGTTCTTC.

The rearrangement uses TRBV6-6 and TRBJ2-3; D might be TRBD2 (6 bases). Per germline, CDR1 MNHNY and CDR2 SVGAGI (reference sequence). Trimming shortened V by 7 bases and J by 6 bases, and 8 bases separated the two germline ends. The CDR3 has 11 amino acids. CDR3 protein: CASTEGDTQYF. DNA of the CDR3: TGTGCCAGCACGGAGGGGGATACGCAGTATTTT.

The chain joins TRBV27 to TRBJ2-1; the D is unclear. V lost 3 bases and J lost 9, with 18 bases in between. Germline-derived CDR1 and CDR2 are MNHEY and SMNVEV (reference sequence). This CDR3 has 15 amino acids. The CDR3 DNA sequence: TGTGCCAGCAGTTTTAGGGCGGATCAAGTAGGTGAGCAGTTCTTC. Translating gives CASSFRADQVGEQFF.

This sequence joins TRBV13 and TRBJ2-5; perhaps TRBD1 as D (5 bases). V shed 4 bases and J shed 4 bases, with 13 bases lying between them. This CDR3 has 14 residues. The germline V gene encodes CDR1 PRHDT and CDR2 FYEKMQ (reference sequence). CDR3 amino acids: CASSSPQGRETQYF. In DNA, the CDR3 is TGTGCCAGCAGCTCCCCCCAGGGTCGAGAGACCCAGTACTTC.

This rearrangement joins TRBV7-6 to TRBJ2-1, with TRBD2 identical over 9 bases. The CDR3 has 17 residues. V lost 1 base to trimming and J lost 8 bases; unmatched junction nucleotides: 12. Per the germline V gene, CDR1 is SGHVS and CDR2 is FNYEAQ. This CDR3 reads CASSLVVPREGRYEQFF. CDR3 DNA: TGTGCCAGCAGCTTAGTAGTCCCGCGGGAGGGGAGGTATGAGCAGTTCTTC.

J is TRBJ2-1 and V is TRBV7-9, with 10 bases lining up with TRBD2. V gave up 5 bases and J gave up 7 bases; unmatched junction bases: 8. Per the germline V gene, CDR1 is SEHNR and CDR2 is FQNEAQ (reference sequence). The CDR3 covers 15 residues. This chain's CDR3 is CASSPPRLAGNEQFF. The CDR3 region has the DNA TGTGCCAGCAGCCCACCTAGACTAGCGGGTAATGAGCAGTTCTTC.

The V call is TRBV19, the J call TRBJ1-2; D might be TRBD1 (5 bases). CDR1 is LNHDA, CDR2 SQIVND, per germline (reference sequence). V lost 5 bases and J 10 bases, leaving 11 bases between the germline ends. The length of the CDR3 is 11 residues. CDR3 residues: CASSLGPNYTF. The CDR3 DNA sequence: TGTGCCAGTAGTTTGGGACCCAACTACACCTTC.

CDR3 nucleotide sequence: TGTGCCACCATGGGACAGGGGGTCTCTGGAAACACCATATATTTT. Protein: CATMGQGVSGNTIYF. This chain joins TRBV15 and TRBJ1-3; TRBD1 matches 11 bases. In germline, CDR1 is LNHNV, CDR2 YYDKDF (reference sequence). The trim removed 7 bases at V and 0 bases at J, leaving 2 bases unmatched. There are 15 residues in the CDR3.

The chain recombines TRBV7-9 with TRBJ1-4; D is unclear. Germline loops: CDR1 SEHNR, CDR2 FQNEAQ (reference sequence). Deletions cut 3 bases from V and 7 bases from J, with 18 bases between. The CDR3 runs 16 residues. The CDR3 region has the DNA TGTGCCAGCAGCTTTACCACGGGCACCGCTCTTGAAAAACTGTTTTTT. Translating gives CASSFTTGTALEKLFF.

V and J are TRBV5-6 and TRBJ2-2, with D perhaps matching TRBD1 (6 bases). Germline CDR1 SGHDT, CDR2 YYEEEE. The CDR3 has 13 amino acids. Trimming shortened V by 1 base and J by 6 bases, and 7 bases separated the two germline ends. CDR3 in DNA: TGTGCCAGCAGCTTGTCAGGGGCCGGGGAGCTGTTTTTT. This gives the protein CASSLSGAGELFF.

The chain recombines TRBV28 with TRBJ2-5; D is unclear. This CDR3 contains 14 residues. V was cut by 6 bases and J by 2 bases, with 13 bases left in between. In germline, CDR1 is MDHEN, CDR2 SYDVKM. DNA of the CDR3: TGTGCCAGCAGCCCAGGCCGGCGTCAAGAGACCCAGTACTTC. Its protein product is CASSPGRRQETQYF.

This chain joins TRBV5-6 and TRBJ1-2, with 9 nucleotides matching TRBD1. The germline V gene encodes CDR1 SGHDT and CDR2 YYEEEE. Losses at the gene ends were 0 bases for V and 8 bases for J; bases not matched to a gene: 5. The CDR3 loop spans 14 amino acids. CDR3 loop: CASSLGQGVMGYTF. CDR3 DNA: TGTGCCAGCAGCTTGGGACAGGGGGTTATGGGCTACACCTTC.

The rearrangement uses TRBV10-3 and TRBJ2-1; D unresolved. V was shortened by 1 base and J by 0 bases, with 10 bases between the two germline ends. The CDR3 loop spans 16 amino acids. Per the germline V gene, CDR1 is ENHRY and CDR2 is SYGVKD. Here the CDR3 DNA reads TGTGCCATCAGTGAGTTGGTTTTCCGCTCCTACAATGAGCAGTTCTTC. It yields the protein CAISELVFRSYNEQFF.

The gene calls are TRBV21-1 and TRBJ2-7. TRBV21-1 is reported as a pseudogene. The CDR3 runs to 14 residues. The CDR3 nucleotides are TGTGCCAGCAGCAAAGATATAGGGACCTACGAGCAGTACTTC. It yields the protein CASSKDIGTYEQYF.

The chain joins TRBV2 to TRBJ2-1; no clear D gene. The CDR3 contains 17 residues. V was clipped by 7 bases and J by 2 bases, with 21 bases between them. Germline V CDR1 and CDR2: SNHLY, FYNNEI. The CDR3 DNA reads TGTGCCAGCACCCTCTTATTCGGGCCTACTACCTACAATGAGCAGTTCTTC. Translated: CASTLLFGPTTYNEQFF.

The rearrangement uses TRBV7-3 and TRBJ2-5; possibly TRBD2 for D (7 bases). In germline, CDR1 is SGHTA, CDR2 FQGTGA. CDR3 length: 14 residues. Trimming left V 5 bases short and J 4 bases short, with 14 bases between. CDR3 DNA: TGTGCCAGCAGCCCCTCCGGGGGGCTAGAGACCCAGTACTTC. Translation gives CASSPSGGLETQYF.

The V and J genes are TRBV9 and TRBJ2-7; D possibly corresponds to TRBD1 (5 bases). The ends were cut back, 0 bases at V and 3 bases at J, with 10 bases in the middle. CDR3 length: 14 residues. Per the germline V gene, CDR1 is SGDLS and CDR2 is YYNGEE. The chain's CDR3 is CASSVEGVGYEQYF. Here the CDR3 DNA reads TGTGCCAGCAGCGTAGAAGGGGTTGGCTACGAGCAGTACTTC. Drawing the rest from reference TRBV9 and TRBJ2-7, the complete variable domain is DSGVTQTPKHLITATGQRVTLRCSPRSGDLSVYWYQQSLDQGLQFLIQYYNGEERAKGNILERFSAQQFPDLHSELNLSSLELGDSALYFCASSVEGVGYEQYFGPGTRLTVT.

V and J are TRBV29-1 and TRBJ2-7, with 11 bases identical to TRBD1. CDR1 is SQVTM and CDR2 is ANQGSEA in the germline V gene. The CDR3 contains 14 residues. The junction had 9 bases not matched to a gene; V was cut back by 5 bases and J by 6 bases. The CDR3 reads CSVRTGGGVGEQYF. The CDR3 nucleotides read TGCAGCGTTAGGACAGGGGGCGGTGTAGGCGAGCAGTACTTC.

This sequence joins TRBV27 and TRBJ1-5; D gene unclear. CDR1 is MNHEY, CDR2 SMNVEV, per germline (reference sequence). CDR3 length: 13 amino acids. V lost 2 bases and J 3 bases, leaving 5 bases between the germline ends. The DNA of the CDR3 is TGTGCCAGCAGTTTAGCCACCAATCAGCCCCAGCATTTT. This sequence encodes CASSLATNQPQHF.

This clone was recorded a few times. CDR3: CASSLPGGGLMNTEAFF. The CDR3 DNA reads TGTGCCAGTAGTTTACCAGGGGGCGGGTTAATGAACACTGAAGCTTTCTTT. J is TRBJ1-1 and V is TRBV19; 8 positions agree with TRBD1. V lost 5 bases, J lost 0 bases, and 11 bases stayed unmatched. Germline loops: CDR1 LNHDA, CDR2 SQIVND (reference sequence). The CDR3 runs 17 residues.

This sequence joins TRBV6-1 and TRBJ1-1; the D gene is possibly TRBD1 (5 bases). This CDR3 has 13 residues. Between the trimmed V and J ends, which lost 2 bases and 1 base, there was a span of 5 bases. Germline V CDR1 and CDR2: MNHNS, SASEGT. The CDR3 protein is CASSERGNTEAFF. CDR3 bases: TGTGCCAGCAGTGAAAGGGGGAACACTGAAGCTTTCTTT.